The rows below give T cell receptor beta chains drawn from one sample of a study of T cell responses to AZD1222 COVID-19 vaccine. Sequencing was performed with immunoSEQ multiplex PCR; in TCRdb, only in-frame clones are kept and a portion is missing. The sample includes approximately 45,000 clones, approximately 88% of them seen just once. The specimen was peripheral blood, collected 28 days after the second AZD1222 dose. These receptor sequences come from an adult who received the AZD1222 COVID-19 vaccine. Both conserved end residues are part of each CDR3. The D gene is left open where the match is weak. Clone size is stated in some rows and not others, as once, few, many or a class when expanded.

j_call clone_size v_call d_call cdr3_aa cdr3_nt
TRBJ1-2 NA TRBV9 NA CASTVGATFDYGYTF TGTGCCAGCACGGTGGGCGCGACGTTCGACTATGGCTACACCTTC
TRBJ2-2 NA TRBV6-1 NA CASSPQPGGELFF TGTGCCAGCAGTCCCCAGCCCGGCGGGGAGCTGTTTTTT
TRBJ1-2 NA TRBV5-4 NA CASSPWTDNYGYTF TGTGCCAGCAGCCCTTGGACAGATAACTATGGCTACACCTTC
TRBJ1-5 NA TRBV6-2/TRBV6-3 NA CASSYRGDQPQHF TGTGCCAGCAGTTACCGGGGGGATCAGCCCCAGCATTTT
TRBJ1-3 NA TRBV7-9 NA CASAHRDSGNTIYF TGTGCCAGCGCCCACAGGGACTCTGGAAACACCATATATTTT
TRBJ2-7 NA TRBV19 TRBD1 CASSIRDRAYEQYF TGTGCCAGTAGTATCCGGGACAGGGCTTACGAGCAGTACTTC
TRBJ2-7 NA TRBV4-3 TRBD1 CASSQEGDRGSYEQYF TGCGCCAGCAGCCAAGAAGGGGACAGGGGTTCCTACGAGCAGTACTTC
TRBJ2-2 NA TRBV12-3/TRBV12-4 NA CASSPRLGELFF TGTGCCAGCAGTCCCCGCCTCGGGGAGCTGTTTTTT
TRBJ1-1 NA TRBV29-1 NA CGGVKGFRAFF TGCGGCGGGGTCAAAGGTTTTCGGGCTTTCTTT
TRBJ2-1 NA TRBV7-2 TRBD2 CASSLRGAGGNEQFF TGTGCCAGCAGCTTAAGAGGCGCGGGGGGTAATGAGCAGTTCTTC
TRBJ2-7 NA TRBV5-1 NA CASKEFERSYEQYF TGCGCCAGCAAGGAGTTTGAGCGATCCTACGAGCAGTACTTC
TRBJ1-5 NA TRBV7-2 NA CASSTYPSNQPQHF TGTGCCAGCAGCACTTATCCTAGCAATCAGCCCCAGCATTTT
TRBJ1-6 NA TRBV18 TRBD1 CASSLQGAPLNSPLHF TGTGCCAGCTCACTACAGGGGGCCCCTCTTAATTCACCCCTCCACTTT
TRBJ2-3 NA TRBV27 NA CASRSGGLDGNTQYF TGTGCCAGCAGGAGCGGAGGCCTGGATGGGAATACGCAGTATTTT
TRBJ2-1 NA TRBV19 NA CASSITDYNEQFF TGTGCCAGTAGTATAACGGACTACAATGAGCAGTTCTTC
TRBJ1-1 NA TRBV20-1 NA CSAGRNTEAFF TGCAGTGCGGGTCGGAACACTGAAGCTTTCTTT
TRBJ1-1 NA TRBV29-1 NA CSGVRNTEAFF TGCTCCGGGGTCAGGAACACTGAAGCTTTCTTT
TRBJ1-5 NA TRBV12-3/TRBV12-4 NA CASSFWSQPQHF TGTGCCAGCAGTTTTTGGAGTCAGCCCCAGCATTTT
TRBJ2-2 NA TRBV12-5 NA CASGLGRDTGELFF TGTGCTAGTGGTTTGGGACGGGACACCGGGGAGCTGTTTTTT
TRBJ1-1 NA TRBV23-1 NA CASSRGTVNTEAFF TGCGCCAGCAGTCGCGGGACGGTGAACACTGAAGCTTTCTTT
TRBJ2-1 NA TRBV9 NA CASSVEGSGYNEQFF TGTGCCAGCAGCGTAGAGGGGAGCGGATACAATGAGCAGTTCTTC
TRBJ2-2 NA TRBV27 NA CASGLPLGATGELFF TGTGCCAGCGGCCTTCCCCTAGGAGCCACCGGGGAGCTGTTTTTT
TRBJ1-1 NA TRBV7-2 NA CASSLGDLGPAPEAFF TGTGCCAGCAGCTTAGGGGATCTGGGGCCGGCCCCTGAAGCTTTCTTT
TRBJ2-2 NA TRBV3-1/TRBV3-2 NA CASSDIVGLTGELFF TGTGCCAGCAGCGATATTGTAGGCTTGACCGGGGAGCTGTTTTTT
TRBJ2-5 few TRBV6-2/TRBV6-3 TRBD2 CASSDMREGETQYF TGTGCCAGCAGTGACATGCGGGAGGGAGAGACCCAGTACTTC
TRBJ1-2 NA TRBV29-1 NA CSVSQGLNGYTF TGCAGCGTCTCACAGGGACTCAATGGCTACACCTTC
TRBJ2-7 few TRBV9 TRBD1 CASSVAQGADEQYF TGTGCCAGCAGCGTAGCACAGGGGGCGGACGAGCAGTACTTC
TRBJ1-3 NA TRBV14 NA CASRDGASGNTIYF TGTGCCAGCAGGGACGGGGCCTCTGGAAACACCATATATTTT
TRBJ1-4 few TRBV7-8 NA CASSLDELGAVGEKLFF TGTGCCAGCAGCTTAGACGAACTAGGGGCAGTTGGTGAAAAACTGTTTTTT
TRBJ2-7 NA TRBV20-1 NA CSAPTGSEQYF TGCAGTGCGCCAACAGGGTCCGAGCAGTACTTC
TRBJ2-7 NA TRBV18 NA CASSLTEISSYEQYF TGTGCCAGCTCACTGACAGAGATTAGCTCCTACGAGCAGTACTTC
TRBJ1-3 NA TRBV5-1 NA CASSLFTGSSGNTIYF TGCGCCAGCAGCTTGTTTACCGGTTCCTCTGGAAACACCATATATTTT
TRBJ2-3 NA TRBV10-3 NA CAISLTSDTDTQYF TGTGCCATCTCCTTGACTTCGGACACAGATACGCAGTATTTT
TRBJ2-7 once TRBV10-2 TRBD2 CASTPSGRGSYEQYF TGCGCCAGCACCCCTAGCGGGAGGGGCAGCTACGAGCAGTACTTC
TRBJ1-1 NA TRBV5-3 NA CARSPFCVKNTEAFF TGTGCCAGAAGCCCGTTTTGCGTGAAGAACACTGAAGCTTTCTTT
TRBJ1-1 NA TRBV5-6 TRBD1 CAFHRGPELNTEAFF TGTGCTTTTCACAGGGGCCCCGAACTGAACACTGAAGCTTTCTTT
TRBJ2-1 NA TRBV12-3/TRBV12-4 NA CASSLTVEQFF TGTGCCAGCAGTTTAACGGTTGAGCAGTTCTTC
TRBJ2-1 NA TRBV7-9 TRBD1 CASSLGPGTAYNEQFF TGTGCCAGCAGCTTAGGGCCCGGGACAGCCTACAATGAGCAGTTCTTC
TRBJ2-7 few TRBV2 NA CASSVPSVLTYEQYF TGTGCCAGCAGTGTACCGTCGGTACTCACCTACGAGCAGTACTTC
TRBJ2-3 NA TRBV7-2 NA CASSIGQAYTQYF TGTGCCAGCAGCATAGGACAAGCCTATACGCAGTATTTT
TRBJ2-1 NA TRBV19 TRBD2 CASSLAGGNEQFF TGTGCCAGTAGTCTAGCGGGGGGCAATGAGCAGTTCTTC
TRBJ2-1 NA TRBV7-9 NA CASSFSGLSYNEQFF TGTGCCAGCAGCTTTTCGGGTCTCTCCTACAATGAGCAGTTCTTC
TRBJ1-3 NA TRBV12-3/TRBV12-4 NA CASRQASTIYF TGTGCCAGCAGACAGGCCAGCACCATATATTTT
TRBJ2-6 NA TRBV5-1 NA CASSFGSGANVLTF TGCGCCAGCAGCTTCGGTTCTGGGGCCAACGTCCTGACTTTC
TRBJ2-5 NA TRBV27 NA CASSLGGRGSGTQYF TGTGCCAGCAGTTTAGGCGGCAGGGGCTCGGGGACCCAGTACTTC
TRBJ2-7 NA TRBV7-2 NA CASSLRSPGPKLGSYEQYF TGTGCCAGCAGCTTAAGGTCCCCGGGACCAAAATTGGGCTCCTACGAGCAGTACTTC
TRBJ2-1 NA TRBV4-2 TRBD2 CASSQVGGALNEQFF TGTGCCAGCAGCCAAGTGGGAGGGGCTTTGAATGAGCAGTTCTTC
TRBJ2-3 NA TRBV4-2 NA CASSQIADSTDTQYF TGTGCCAGCAGCCAAATAGCGGATAGCACAGATACGCAGTATTTT
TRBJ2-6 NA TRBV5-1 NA CASSWGPHPSSGANVLTF TGCGCCAGCAGCTGGGGGCCCCACCCCTCCTCTGGGGCCAACGTCCTGACTTTC
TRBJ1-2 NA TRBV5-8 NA CASSPDRAYGYTF TGTGCCAGCAGCCCGGACAGAGCCTATGGCTACACCTTC
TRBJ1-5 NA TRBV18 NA CASSPSRDQPQHF TGTGCCAGCTCACCATCCAGGGATCAGCCCCAGCATTTT
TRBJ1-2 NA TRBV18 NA CASSPTREYGYTF TGTGCCAGCTCACCAACCAGGGAATATGGCTACACCTTC
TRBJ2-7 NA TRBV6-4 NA CASSRGALAYEQYF TGTGCCAGCAGTAGGGGGGCGCTTGCCTACGAGCAGTACTTC